The entry that follows covers one TCR beta chain sequence. This entry comes from a study of STAT5B mutations in CD4+ large granular lymphocyte leukemia. V dropped 7 bases and J dropped 6 bases, with 18 bases sitting between them. Germline V gene sequence: CDR1 MNHNY, CDR2 SVGAGI (reference sequence). The CDR3 extends over 15 amino acids. TCRdb keeps only in-frame clones here, not all; method: immunoSEQ multiplex PCR. Of about 48,000 clones in the sample, about 70% were seen once. Sequences were obtained from CD4+ T cells from blood buffy coats. The rearrangement links TRBV6-6 to TRBJ1-4; D possibly corresponds to TRBD1 (5 bases). The receptor was isolated from a human donor in good health. The CDR3 DNA sequence: TGTGCCAGCATGGGGGGGGTGGGTTTTTATGAAAAACTGTTTTTT. Its protein is CASMGGVGFYEKLFF.